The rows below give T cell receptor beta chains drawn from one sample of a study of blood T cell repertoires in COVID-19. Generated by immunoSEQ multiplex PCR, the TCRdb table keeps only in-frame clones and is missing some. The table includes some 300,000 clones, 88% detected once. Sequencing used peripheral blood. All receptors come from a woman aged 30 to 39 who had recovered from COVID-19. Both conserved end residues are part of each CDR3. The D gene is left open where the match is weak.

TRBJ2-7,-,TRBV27,CASSLNGAYEQYF
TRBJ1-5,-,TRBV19,CASTRQNQPQHF
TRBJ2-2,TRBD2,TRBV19,CASSPTRASGGYTGELFF
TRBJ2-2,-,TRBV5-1,CASSLVAGVGGELFF
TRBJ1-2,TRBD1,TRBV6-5,CASSYSRGQAPYGYTF
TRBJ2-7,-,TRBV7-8,CASSLEPRVPYEQYF
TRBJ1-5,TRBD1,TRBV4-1,CASSQDPRTGQGYSNQPQHF
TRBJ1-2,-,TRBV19,CASSISRGRSDYTF
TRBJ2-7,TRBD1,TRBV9,CASSPRQGGFEQYF
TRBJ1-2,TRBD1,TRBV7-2,CASSLLSRDRDPGYTF
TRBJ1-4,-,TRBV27,CASSPTGWEKLFF
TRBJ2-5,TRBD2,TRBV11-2,CASSLPSGGFQETQYF
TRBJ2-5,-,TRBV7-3,CASSPRQQETQYF
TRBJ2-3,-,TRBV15,CATSRLDGTDTQYF
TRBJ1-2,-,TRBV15,CATSRDGIGGYTF
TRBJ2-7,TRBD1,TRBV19,CASSPAPGTGYEQYF
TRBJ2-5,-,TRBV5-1,CASSLYGTPQETQYF
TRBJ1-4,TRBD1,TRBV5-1,CASSLQGDYNEKLFF
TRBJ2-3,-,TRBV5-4,CASSSVISTTDTQYF
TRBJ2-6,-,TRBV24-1,CATSDFSIGANVLTF
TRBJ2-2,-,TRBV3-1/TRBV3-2,CASSQGRAGELFF
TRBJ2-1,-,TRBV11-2,CASTRDNEQFF
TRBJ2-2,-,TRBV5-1,CASSLGTAGELFF
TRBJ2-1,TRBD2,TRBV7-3,CASSLGGAGKPNEQFF
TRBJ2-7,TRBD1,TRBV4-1,CASRKTFRDRALEQYF
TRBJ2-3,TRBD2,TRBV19,CASSIARSGGADTQYF
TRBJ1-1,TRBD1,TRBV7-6,CASSLLTGLNTEAFF
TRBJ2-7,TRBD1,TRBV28,CASSYSTGTYEQYF
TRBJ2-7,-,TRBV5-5,CASSSLQGRGEQYF
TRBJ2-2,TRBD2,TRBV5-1,CASSPPTSGDPGELFF
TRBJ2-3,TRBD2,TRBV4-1,CASSQSGGLTDTQYF
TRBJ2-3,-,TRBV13,CASSQRGGDTQYF
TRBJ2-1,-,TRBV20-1,CSASRVSSYNEQFF
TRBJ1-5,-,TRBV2,CASRGGVSQPQHF
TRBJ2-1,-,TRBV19,CASSVYRVDNEQFF
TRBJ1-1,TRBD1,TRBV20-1,CSASRGQGAFF
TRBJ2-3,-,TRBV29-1,CSVEAADTQYF
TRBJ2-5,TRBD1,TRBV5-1,CASSLSGGEETQYF
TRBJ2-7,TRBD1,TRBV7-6,CASSLGTGGNPSYEQYF
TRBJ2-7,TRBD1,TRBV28,CASSLTGPSYEQYF
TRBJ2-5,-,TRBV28,CASLRRGETQYF
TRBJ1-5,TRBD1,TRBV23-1,CASSLPRGRFQPQHF
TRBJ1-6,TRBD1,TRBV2,CASSKTGARSYNSPLHF
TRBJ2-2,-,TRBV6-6,CASSYEGYNTGELFF
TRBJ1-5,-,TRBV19,CASSIGPAGNQPQHF
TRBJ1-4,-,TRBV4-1,CASSLTGLNEKLFF